This TCR beta chain comes out of a study of technical replicates of blood from several donors. This CDR3 has 17 amino acids. Trimming removed 2 bases from V and 0 bases from J, with 15 bases in between. Germline CDR1 and CDR2: SGDLS and YYNGEE. Sequencing used immunoSEQ multiplex PCR; TCRdb keeps in-frame clones, though not all of them. The top ten clones hold approximately 0.25% of a sample with 70,000 to 85,000 clones, 90% to 95% of them seen once. This clone was counted a single time. This chain connects TRBV9 to TRBJ1-3, with D unresolved. Material for sequencing was T cells isolated from PBMCs. The receptor was isolated from a human donor in good health. As DNA, the CDR3 is TGTGCCAGCAGCGTTGATGGGCGGGAGAGCTCTGGAAACACCATATATTTT. Translating gives CASSVDGRESSGNTIYF.